The following is a T cell receptor (beta chain) sequence with its context. This is likely an artifact of a read error, given a far larger clone one base away. Germline values: CDR1 PRHDT, CDR2 FYEKMQ (reference sequence). The CDR3 length is 13 residues. V lost 5 bases to trimming and J lost 4 bases, with 11 bases between them. Isolated RNA was reverse transcribed into cDNA used as the sequencing template. Using immunoSEQ multiplex PCR, the repertoire was profiled, and TCRdb retains in-frame clones only, with some absent. The sample contains tens of thousands of clones, about three fifths of which appear only once. The sample's treatment: oral pan-JAK inhibitor, 5-10 mg twice daily. The source of the sample is a study of CD8+ T cells in alopecia areata.

This TCR was sampled from a human donor with alopecia areata. The gene calls are TRBV13 and TRBJ1-2; no firm D call. The starting material was CD8+ T cells sorted from blood, obtained at week 4, from a patient treated with tofacitinib. The CDR3 DNA sequence: TGTGCCAGCAGCCAATCGAACAGCTATGGCTACACCTTC. Its translation: CASSQSNSYGYTF.